This T cell receptor beta chain came from a study of blood T cells in healthy people across ages (dated by TCRdb to about 2015). Regarding the research as a whole: In model experiments, roughly one uniquely barcoded TCR beta cDNA molecule per two T cells was captured by template switching. The study analyzed two additional independent replicas of 1 million unique cDNA reads from the same blood draw for two donors, one aged 18 to 30 and one aged 80 or older. To avoid experimental bias, donors of different ages were spread randomly across the sequencing lanes. Donors were grouped into four age groups: young (average 16 years), middle-aged (approximately 41), aged (around 62) and long-lived (about 90). The study measured age-related changes in TCR beta repertoire diversity using deep sequencing normalized with unique cDNA molecular identifiers.

In the case of this clonotype: Its antigen is still unknown. The junction and the germline gene differ at one end; a read error may be behind it.

The donors were roughly 39 Caucasian individuals from Russia, aged roughly 6 to 90 years, who were systemically healthy. Each donor gave ten milliliters of peripheral blood, drawn into EDTA-treated Vacutainer tubes. Ficoll-Paque density-gradient centrifugation was used to isolate PBMCs, with at least 6.5 million obtained per sample. Total RNA was extracted from PBMCs with Trizol reagent, with at least 6 micrograms obtained per sample. The percentages of naive CD45RAhigh/CD27high T cells were determined by flow cytometry on a PBMC aliquot from every donor. What the work shows at the level of the full study, not this receptor alone: The long-lived group showed more naive CD4+ T cells, fewer expanded clones and increased TCR diversity than the aged group, suggesting age selection. Observed TCR beta diversity correlated strongly with the percentage of naive T cells measured by flow cytometry. Because the CMV infection status of the donors was unknown, age-related changes in expanded clonotypes may potentially have been confounded. As age increased, observed TCR beta diversity per million T cells dropped in a roughly linear way, and a significant reduction was already evident by age roughly 40. Bulk unsorted PBMC profiling prevented conclusive comparison of naive and antigen-experienced compartments. Total diversity estimates from one million sequenced T cells were considered lower bounds and underestimates.

The protocol used for the library was 5' RACE. The instrument was an Illumina HiSeq 2500. The second PCR ran for roughly 7 to 11 cycles and used a J-beta primer mix along with a sample-barcoded 5' primer. A unique molecular identifier was introduced onto each TCR beta cDNA molecule by a template-switch 5' adaptor carrying 12 random nucleotides. Each sample yielded at least 2.5 million CDR3-containing paired-end reads. First-strand cDNA was synthesized from all RNA with the Mint cDNA synthesis kit, primed by a TRBC-specific oligonucleotide. Following uracil-DNA glycosylase treatment, a first 18-cycle PCR with universal primers M1SS and BC2_uni_R was performed on all cDNA. In the source study's methods: Each sample was normalized by randomly selecting 1 million high-quality reads, each carrying a distinct molecular identifier. Instead of being binned into consensus sequences, reads that shared molecular identifiers were thrown out. MiTCR, with a Q25 quality threshold and the strictest error-elimination algorithm, was used for CDR3 identification, clonotype clustering and error correction. A nonparametric unseen species model with Euler transformation was used to estimate lower-bound total TCR beta diversity. TCRdb reanalyzed the raw reads on its own, using fastp at Q25 for trimming and MiXCR for clone calling, and kept in-frame beta chains. CDR3 protein sequences are deduplicated, and each keeps its most common genes and DNA. The V and J calls here are based on TCRdb, not the publication. Present in this sample are fewer than 1.5 million distinct CDR3 sequences, 35% to 45% of which were seen just once. The ten largest clones take up roughly 7.7% of the sample.

Reading the germline V gene gives CDR1 ENHRY and CDR2 SYGVKD. The CDR3 sequence holds 15 residues, the cysteine and phenylalanine included. Here the CDR3 DNA is all that survives: 45 bases in frame from base 1. The V gene is TRBV10-3 and the J gene is TRBJ1-2; too little of a D gene remains to name it. Sequencing used blood. The clonotype originates from a woman aged 18-29 years in good health. CDR3 reads: CTIRREDGYNYGYTF. The DNA reads TGTACCATCAGGAGAGAGGACGGATATAACTATGGCTACACCTTC.